This section outlines one T cell receptor beta chain sequence together with its context. What it recognizes is unknown. Possible read error: a much larger clone is one base away. The sample is drawn from a study of CD8 T cells in ankylosing spondylitis. Study-wide results and limits: Apparently characteristic of ankylosing spondylitis blood was a TCR beta motif (about 8 highly homologous variants). Significant enrichment of disease-linked clones was reportedly seen in matched ankylosing spondylitis synovial fluid. CD8+ by phenotype, disease-linked clones were relatively rare in peripheral blood. Prior work had noted some motif variants in reactive arthritis blood and synovial fluid.

V was clipped by 0 bases and J by 10 bases; unmatched bases: 8. Germline V gene lookup returns CDR1 DFQATT and CDR2 SNEGSKA (reference sequence). The CDR3 length is 14 residues. Preparation of TCR beta libraries was done by quantitative 5'-RACE with molecular barcodes. TCRdb reprocessed the 5' RACE reads with MiXCR, giving one entry per CDR3 protein. The table has approximately 300,000 distinct CDR3 sequences, roughly 8% seen once; the top ten hold about 15%. The receptor was derived from a male donor with ankylosing spondylitis. J is TRBJ2-7 and V is TRBV20-1, with 11 bases identical to TRBD1. Source material: blood, either unsorted or a sorted T cell fraction (not recorded which). This CDR3 is CSARESGQGADQYF. CDR3 nucleotides: TGCAGTGCTAGAGAATCTGGACAGGGGGCCGACCAGTACTTC.